This T cell receptor beta chain derives from a study of blood T cell repertoires in COVID-19. Study-level background: Acute-phase and convalescent COVID-19 samples originated in the United States, Italy and Spain.

Trimming left V 5 bases short and J 8 bases short, with 19 bases between. The CDR3 has 15 amino acids. Germline V gene data show CDR1 as MNHEY and CDR2 as SMNVEV (reference sequence). Methods used by the authors: Estimation of nucleated cell counts relied on the amplification of reference gene primers. TCRdb's copy holds only in-frame clones and misses some; the assay was immunoSEQ multiplex PCR. That table supplies the V and J calls and clone size; D and trimming were determined from the DNA. This sample has fewer than 350,000 clones; 85% occur once, and the top ten carry 2% to 3%. Participants came from around 25 US areas, aged roughly 18 to 95 years. Assignment of participants to cohorts was predicated upon participant-reported clinical history.

The sequenced sample was PBMCs or T cells enriched from blood (not recorded which). This sequence joins TRBV27 and TRBJ2-1; a possible D gene is TRBD2 (5 bases). This clonotype originated in a woman in her forties or fifties who had recovered from COVID-19. The CDR3 protein is CASSPKSGIKHEQFF. The CDR3 DNA reads as TGTGCCAGCAGTCCGAAGAGCGGAATAAAGCATGAGCAGTTCTTC.